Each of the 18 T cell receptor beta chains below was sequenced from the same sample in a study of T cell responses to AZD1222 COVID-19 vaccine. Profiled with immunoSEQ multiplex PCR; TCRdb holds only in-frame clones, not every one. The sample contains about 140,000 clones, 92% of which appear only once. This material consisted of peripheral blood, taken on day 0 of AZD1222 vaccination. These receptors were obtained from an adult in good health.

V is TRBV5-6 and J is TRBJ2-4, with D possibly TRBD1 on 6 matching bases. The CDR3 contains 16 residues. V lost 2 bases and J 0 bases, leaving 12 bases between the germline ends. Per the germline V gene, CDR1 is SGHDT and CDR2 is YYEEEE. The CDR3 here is CASSFGQNLAKNIQYF. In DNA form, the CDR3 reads TGTGCCAGCAGCTTCGGACAGAATCTAGCCAAAAACATTCAGTACTTC.

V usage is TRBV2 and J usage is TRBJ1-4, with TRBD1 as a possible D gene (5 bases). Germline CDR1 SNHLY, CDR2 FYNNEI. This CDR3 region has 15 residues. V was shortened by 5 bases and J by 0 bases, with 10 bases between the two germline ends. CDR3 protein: CASSSQGATNEKLFF. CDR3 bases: TGTGCCAGCAGTTCCCAGGGTGCAACTAATGAAAAACTGTTTTTT.

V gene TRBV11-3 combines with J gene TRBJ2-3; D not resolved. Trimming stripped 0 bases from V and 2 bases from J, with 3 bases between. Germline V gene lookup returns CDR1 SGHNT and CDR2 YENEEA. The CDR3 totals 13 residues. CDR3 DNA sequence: TGTGCCAGCAGCTTAGATAACACAGATACGCAGTATTTT. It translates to CASSLDNTDTQYF.

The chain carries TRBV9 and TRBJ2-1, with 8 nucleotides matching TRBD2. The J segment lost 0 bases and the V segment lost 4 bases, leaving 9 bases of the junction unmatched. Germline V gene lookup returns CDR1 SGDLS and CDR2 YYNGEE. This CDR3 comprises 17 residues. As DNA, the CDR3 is TGTGCCAGCAGCTCCCAATTAGCGGGACCCTCCTACAATGAGCAGTTCTTC. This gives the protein CASSSQLAGPSYNEQFF.

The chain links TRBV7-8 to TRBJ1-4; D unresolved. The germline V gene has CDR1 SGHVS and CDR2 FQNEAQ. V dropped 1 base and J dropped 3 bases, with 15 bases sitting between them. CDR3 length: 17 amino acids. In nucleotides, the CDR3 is TGTGCCAGCAGCTTAGTAGTTTGGTTTCGCGCTAATGAAAAACTGTTTTTT. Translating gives CASSLVVWFRANEKLFF.

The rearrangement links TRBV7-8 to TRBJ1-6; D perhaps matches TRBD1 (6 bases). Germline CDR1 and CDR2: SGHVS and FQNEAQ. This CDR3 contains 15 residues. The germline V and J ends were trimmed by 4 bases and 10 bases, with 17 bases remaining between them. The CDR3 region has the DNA TGTGCCAGCAGCTCAAGTTCAGGGGATTACTCACCCCTCCACTTT. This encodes CASSSSSGDYSPLHF.

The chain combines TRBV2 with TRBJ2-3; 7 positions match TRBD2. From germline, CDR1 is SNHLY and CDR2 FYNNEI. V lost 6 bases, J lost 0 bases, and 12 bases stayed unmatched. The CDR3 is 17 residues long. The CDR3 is CASSPGVAGASTDTQYF. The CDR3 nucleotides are TGTGCCAGCAGCCCGGGGGTAGCGGGTGCTAGCACAGATACGCAGTATTTT.

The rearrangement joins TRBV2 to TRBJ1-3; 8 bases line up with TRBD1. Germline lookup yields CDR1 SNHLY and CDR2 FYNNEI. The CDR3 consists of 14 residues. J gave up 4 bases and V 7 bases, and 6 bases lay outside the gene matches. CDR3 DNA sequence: TGTGCCAGCAAGTTACAGGGGGAAGGAAACACCATATATTTT. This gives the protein CASKLQGEGNTIYF.

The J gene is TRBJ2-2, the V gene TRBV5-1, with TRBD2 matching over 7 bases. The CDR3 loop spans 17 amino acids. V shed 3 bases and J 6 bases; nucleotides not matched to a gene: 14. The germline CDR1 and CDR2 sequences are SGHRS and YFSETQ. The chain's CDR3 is CASSWARGVEQAGELFF. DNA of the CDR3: TGCGCCAGCAGCTGGGCACGGGGGGTCGAACAGGCCGGGGAGCTGTTTTTT. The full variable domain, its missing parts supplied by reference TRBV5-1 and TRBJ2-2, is KAGVTQTPRYLIKTRGQQVTLSCSPISGHRSVSWYQQTPGQGLQFLFEYFSETQRNKGNFPGRFSGRQFSNSRSEMNVSTLELGDSALYLCASSWARGVEQAGELFFGEGSRLTVL.

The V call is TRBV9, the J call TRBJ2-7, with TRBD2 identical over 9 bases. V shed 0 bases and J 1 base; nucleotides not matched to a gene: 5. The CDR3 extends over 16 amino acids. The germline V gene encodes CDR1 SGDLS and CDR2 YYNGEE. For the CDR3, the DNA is TGTGCCAGCAGCGTAGGAGCGGGAGGACGATCCTACGAGCAGTACTTC. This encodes CASSVGAGGRSYEQYF.

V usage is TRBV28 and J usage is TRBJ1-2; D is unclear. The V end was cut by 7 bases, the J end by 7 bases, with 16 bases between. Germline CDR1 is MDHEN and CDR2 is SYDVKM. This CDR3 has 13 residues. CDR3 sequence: CASTFRGFGGYTF. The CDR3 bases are TGTGCCAGCACGTTCCGCGGGTTCGGTGGCTACACCTTC.

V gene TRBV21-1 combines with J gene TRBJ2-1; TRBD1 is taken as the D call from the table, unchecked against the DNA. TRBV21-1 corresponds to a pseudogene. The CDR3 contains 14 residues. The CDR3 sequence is CASSIGGGYNEQFF. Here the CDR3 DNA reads TGTGCCAGCAGCATAGGGGGTGGCTACAATGAGCAGTTCTTC.

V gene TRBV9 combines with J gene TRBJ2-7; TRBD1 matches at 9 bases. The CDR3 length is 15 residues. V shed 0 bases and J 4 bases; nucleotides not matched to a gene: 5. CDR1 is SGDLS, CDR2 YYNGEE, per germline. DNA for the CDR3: TGTGCCAGCAGCGTAGGACAGGGGGTTCTTTACGAGCAGTACTTC. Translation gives CASSVGQGVLYEQYF.

CDR3 nucleotides: TGTGCCAGCAGGGCGAGCGGGAGCACAGATACGCAGTATTTT. Translated: CASRASGSTDTQYF. This chain links TRBV2 with TRBJ2-3, with a possible D match to TRBD2 (6 bases). The CDR3 is 14 residues long. With 6 bases removed from V and 0 bases from J, the gap between germline ends came to 10 bases. Per the germline V gene, CDR1 is SNHLY and CDR2 is FYNNEI.

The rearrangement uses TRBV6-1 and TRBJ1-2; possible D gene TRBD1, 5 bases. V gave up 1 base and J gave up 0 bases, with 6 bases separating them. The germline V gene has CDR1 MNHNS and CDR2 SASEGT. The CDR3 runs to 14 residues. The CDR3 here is CASSEGTTNYGYTF. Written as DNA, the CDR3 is TGTGCCAGCAGTGAAGGGACAACTAACTATGGCTACACCTTC.

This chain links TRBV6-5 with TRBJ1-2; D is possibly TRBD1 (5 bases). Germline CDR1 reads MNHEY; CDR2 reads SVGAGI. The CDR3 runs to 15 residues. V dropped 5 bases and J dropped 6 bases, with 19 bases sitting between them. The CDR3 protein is CASSLTRASEHGYTF. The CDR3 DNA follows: TGTGCCAGCAGTCTTACCAGGGCCTCGGAACATGGCTACACCTTC.

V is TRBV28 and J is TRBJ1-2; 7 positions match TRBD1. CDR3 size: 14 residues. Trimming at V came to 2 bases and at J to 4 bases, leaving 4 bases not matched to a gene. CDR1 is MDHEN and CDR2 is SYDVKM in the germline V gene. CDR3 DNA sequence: TGTGCCAGCAGTTTAGGGACAGCGTTCTATGGCTACACCTTC. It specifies CASSLGTAFYGYTF.

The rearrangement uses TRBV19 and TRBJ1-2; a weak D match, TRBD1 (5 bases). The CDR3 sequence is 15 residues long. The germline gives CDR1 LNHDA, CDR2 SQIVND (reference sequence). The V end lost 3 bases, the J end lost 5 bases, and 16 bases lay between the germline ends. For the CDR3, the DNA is TGTGCCAGTAGTATGGAGCAAGGGACGTGGTATGGCTACACCTTC. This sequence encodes CASSMEQGTWYGYTF.